The 17 T cell receptor beta chains reported below all come from one sample, sequenced in a study of cytomegalovirus exposure and HLA in healthy donors. The PCR made use of 60 Vbeta and 13 Jbeta primers. TCRdb keeps only in-frame clones here, not all; method: immunoSEQ multiplex PCR. The data show 200,000 or so clones, 82% seen once. Sequencing input: PBMCs. All receptors come from a boy aged 2 to 10 in good health and CMV-seronegative.

The V gene is TRBV7-2, the J gene TRBJ1-2; D unclear. Trimming cost V 1 base and J 5 bases, with 5 bases left between them. Germline V gene sequence: CDR1 SGHTA, CDR2 FQGNSA. This CDR3 region has 12 residues. The CDR3 nucleotides are TGTGCCAGCAGCTTAGGCCGGTATGGCTACACCTTC. This translates into CASSLGRYGYTF.

The rearrangement uses TRBV7-9 and TRBJ1-1, with TRBD1 as a possible D gene (6 bases). From germline, CDR1 is SEHNR and CDR2 FQNEAQ (reference sequence). The V gene lost 5 bases and the J gene lost 4 bases, with 17 bases spanning the gap. This CDR3 has 15 amino acids. CDR3 bases: TGTGCCAGCAGCAAAAGGGGGGGGAAAAGCACTGAAGCTTTCTTT. Its translation is CASSKRGGKSTEAFF.

The chain combines TRBV7-9 with TRBJ1-4, with D perhaps TRBD1 (5 bases). CDR3 size: 15 residues. Germline lookup yields CDR1 SEHNR and CDR2 FQNEAQ (reference sequence). Between the trimmed V and J ends, which lost 5 bases and 3 bases, there was a span of 13 bases. CDR3 residues: CASSTLDSPNEKLFF. The CDR3 DNA reads as TGTGCCAGCAGCACCCTCGACAGTCCTAATGAAAAACTGTTTTTT.

J is TRBJ2-1 and V is TRBV10-3; unclear D gene. CDR1 is ENHRY, CDR2 SYGVKD, per germline. This CDR3 region has 12 residues. Trimming cost V 1 base and J 7 bases, with 5 bases left between them. Here the CDR3 reads CAISEFENEQFF. Written as DNA, the CDR3 is TGTGCCATCAGTGAGTTCGAGAATGAGCAGTTCTTC.

The chain links TRBV18 to TRBJ1-1; no firm D call. CDR1 KGHSH and CDR2 LQKENI come from the germline V gene. Trimming pared 0 bases from V and 6 bases from J, leaving 20 bases between. The CDR3 covers 17 residues. The CDR3 protein is CASSPPGRREGISEAFF. The DNA of the CDR3 is TGTGCCAGCTCACCACCGGGAAGGAGGGAGGGTATCTCTGAAGCTTTCTTT.

This sequence joins TRBV27 and TRBJ1-1; D gene uncertain. From germline, CDR1 is MNHEY and CDR2 SMNVEV (reference sequence). This CDR3 has 14 amino acids. The V and J ends lost 5 bases and 7 bases respectively, with 17 bases between them. The CDR3 protein is CASSPGQPLLEAFF. CDR3 DNA sequence: TGTGCCAGCAGTCCCGGCCAGCCACTACTTGAAGCTTTCTTT.

This rearrangement joins TRBV5-1 to TRBJ1-2; D unresolved. Trimming took 1 base from V and 0 from J, leaving 7 bases between them. The CDR3 sequence is 14 residues long. The germline gives CDR1 SGHRS, CDR2 YFSETQ. CDR3 nucleotides: TGCGCCAGCAGCTTGCTATCCTCTAACTATGGCTACACCTTC. This codes for CASSLLSSNYGYTF. The full variable domain, rest sourced from reference TRBV5-1 and TRBJ1-2, is KAGVTQTPRYLIKTRGQQVTLSCSPISGHRSVSWYQQTPGQGLQFLFEYFSETQRNKGNFPGRFSGRQFSNSRSEMNVSTLELGDSALYLCASSLLSSNYGYTFGSGTRLTVV.

The V gene is TRBV18, the J gene TRBJ1-3; TRBD1 matches at 9 bases. The CDR3 extends over 15 amino acids. V trimming: 3 bases; J trimming: 1 base; junction bases outside the gene matches: 1. Germline CDR1 KGHSH, CDR2 LQKENI. In DNA, the CDR3 is TGTGCCAGCTCACCGGGACAGGGATCTGGAAACACCATATATTTT. Translated, it gives CASSPGQGSGNTIYF.

This clone was recorded only once. V is TRBV5-3 and J is TRBJ1-1, with D perhaps TRBD1 (5 bases). TRBV5-3 is an ORF, with its function uncertain. The CDR3 is 15 amino acids. Trimming stripped 4 bases from V and 1 base from J, with 14 bases between. As DNA, the CDR3 is TGTGCCAGAAGCCTTCGGGGAGGGGAGAACACTGAAGCTTTCTTT. Translating it yields CARSLRGGENTEAFF.

For this clone: A read error may produce the germline difference seen at one junction end. The same CDR3 can be traced to other DNA sequences in this sample. The rearrangement uses TRBV10-3 and TRBJ2-5; TRBD2 aligns across 10 bases. The CDR3 is 14 amino acids. Germline V gene lookup returns CDR1 ENHRY and CDR2 SYGVKD. The CDR3 region has the DNA TGCGCCATCAGTGGGACTAGCGTGCAAGAGACCCAGTACTTC. Amino acids: CAISGTSVQETQYF.

The chain uses TRBV5-1 and TRBJ2-1; weak D call: TRBD2 (5 bases). Trimming cost V 6 bases and J 2 bases, with 21 bases left between them. Germline CDR1 and CDR2: SGHRS and YFSETQ. CDR3 length equals 17 residues. In DNA, the CDR3 is TGCGCCAGCAACGTTGCTATGGAACTAGGCCCCTACAATGAGCAGTTCTTC. Residues: CASNVAMELGPYNEQFF.

This chain uses TRBV7-2 with TRBJ2-5, with TRBD2 matching over 9 bases. V was clipped by 4 bases and J by 7 bases; unmatched bases: 10. Germline-derived CDR1 and CDR2 are SGHTA and FQGNSA. CDR3 length equals 15 residues. Here the CDR3 DNA reads TGTGCCAGCAGCTACTTGCGGGGGGGGGATAGGACCCAGTACTTC. Its translation is CASSYLRGGDRTQYF.

The chain employs TRBV9 and TRBJ1-2; D not resolved. Germline V gene lookup returns CDR1 SGDLS and CDR2 YYNGEE. V gave up 0 bases and J gave up 4 bases, with 10 bases separating them. This CDR3 is 14 amino acids long. The CDR3 spells CASSVGRVGYGYTF. For the CDR3, the DNA is TGTGCCAGCAGCGTAGGTCGGGTTGGCTATGGCTACACCTTC.

The chain's CDR3 is CASSLAGNEQFF. CDR3 bases: TGTGCCAGCAGCTTAGCAGGCAATGAGCAGTTCTTC. The chain combines TRBV11-2 with TRBJ2-1; D remains ambiguous. CDR1 and CDR2 from the germline V gene are SGHAT and FQNNGV. V was trimmed by 1 base and J by 6 bases, leaving 4 bases between them. This CDR3 is 12 amino acids long.

This clone was seen only once. The gene calls are TRBV7-2 and TRBJ2-1; 9 bases are shared with TRBD2. Germline CDR1 SGHTA, CDR2 FQGNSA. V dropped 1 base and J dropped 4; count of bases not matched to a gene: 8. The length of the CDR3 is 17 residues. The CDR3 region has the DNA TGTGCCAGCAGCTTAGGTCGCGGGGGGGCGGATTACAATGAGCAGTTCTTC. It specifies CASSLGRGGADYNEQFF.

The CDR3 loop is CASSQDRGQVDTQYF. CDR3 nucleotides: TGCGCCAGCAGCCAAGACCGTGGACAGGTGGATACGCAGTATTTT. This chain joins TRBV4-3 and TRBJ2-3, with 7 bases aligning to TRBD1. V shed 0 bases and J 6 bases; nucleotides not matched to a gene: 6. Looked up from germline, CDR1 is LGHNA and CDR2 is YSLEER. This CDR3 region has 15 residues.

This clone was seen once. The rearrangement links TRBV5-1 to TRBJ2-3, with 11 bases fitting TRBD2. The junction had 5 bases not matched to a gene; V was cut back by 4 bases and J by 4 bases. Germline lookup yields CDR1 SGHRS and CDR2 YFSETQ. The CDR3 contains 15 residues. CDR3 sequence (DNA): TGCGCCAGCAGCGTACCTAGCGGGGGGTCAGATACGCAGTATTTT. Protein sequence: CASSVPSGGSDTQYF.